The 15 T cell receptor beta chains reported below all come from one sample, sequenced in a study of long-term antiretroviral therapy in people with HIV. The run of the v3.0 immunoSEQ assay was at survey level. The data were produced by immunoSEQ multiplex PCR, yet TCRdb's version contains in-frame clones alone and is incomplete. Among over 35,000 clones, 80% were seen once, and the ten largest hold about 5.8%. The sample in question was unsorted PBMCs, obtained 3.4 years after starting antiretroviral therapy. These receptor sequences come from a man aged 25-40 years with HIV.

The chain couples TRBV30 to TRBJ1-1, with a tentative D call TRBD1 (5 bases). The V gene's germline CDR1 is GTSNPN and CDR2 SVGIG (reference sequence). The CDR3 spans 13 residues. V was clipped by 5 bases and J by 3 bases, with 13 bases between them. The CDR3 protein is CAWEGTGHTEAFF. In DNA form, the CDR3 reads TGTGCCTGGGAGGGGACGGGACACACTGAAGCTTTCTTT.

Only one count was recorded for this clone. J is TRBJ2-7 and V is TRBV5-1; the D gene is possibly TRBD2 (6 bases). From germline, CDR1 is SGHRS and CDR2 YFSETQ. Trimming took off 1 base at V and 5 bases at J, with 13 bases between the two ends. There are 14 residues in the CDR3. The CDR3 sequence is CASSLFGGKDEQYF. DNA of the CDR3: TGCGCCAGCAGCTTGTTCGGGGGAAAAGACGAGCAGTACTTC.

The rearrangement uses TRBV7-3 and TRBJ2-5; D is undetermined. Trimming removed 2 bases from V and 5 bases from J, with 3 bases in between. Germline V lookup: CDR1 SGHTA, CDR2 FQGTGA. The CDR3 runs to 11 residues. CDR3 nucleotides: TGTGCCAGCAGCTTATCGGAGACCCAGTACTTC. Residues: CASSLSETQYF.

The chain links TRBV5-1 to TRBJ1-2, with TRBD1 matching over 9 bases. CDR1 SGHRS and CDR2 YFSETQ come from the germline V gene. This CDR3 is 14 amino acids long. Trimming took 3 bases from V and 3 from J; bases not matched to a gene: 3. The CDR3 sequence is CASSSTGGDYGYTF. In DNA form, the CDR3 reads TGCGCCAGCAGCTCGACAGGGGGTGACTATGGCTACACCTTC. The whole variable domain, filled in from reference TRBV5-1 and TRBJ1-2, reads KAGVTQTPRYLIKTRGQQVTLSCSPISGHRSVSWYQQTPGQGLQFLFEYFSETQRNKGNFPGRFSGRQFSNSRSEMNVSTLELGDSALYLCASSSTGGDYGYTFGSGTRLTVV.

This chain uses TRBV28 with TRBJ2-7, with D possibly being TRBD2 (5 bases). The germline gives CDR1 MDHEN, CDR2 SYDVKM. Deletions cut 3 bases from V and 2 bases from J, with 5 bases between. There are 12 residues in the CDR3. CDR3 nucleotide sequence: TGTGCCAGCAGTTTGAGGGCCTACGAGCAGTACTTC. Encoded protein: CASSLRAYEQYF.

V usage is TRBV6-1 and J usage is TRBJ1-1, with D uncertain. CDR1 and CDR2 (germline): MNHNS, SASEGT. Deletions cut 3 bases from V and 1 base from J, with 9 bases between. The CDR3 runs to 14 residues. CDR3 DNA sequence: TGTGCCAGCAGTGACGGTGGTGGGAACACTGAAGCTTTCTTT. Its protein is CASSDGGGNTEAFF.

This rearrangement joins TRBV4-3 to TRBJ2-1, with 8 bases identical to TRBD2. CDR3 size: 17 residues. CDR1 LGHNA and CDR2 YSLEER come from the germline V gene. Losses at the gene ends were 0 bases for V and 4 bases for J; bases not matched to a gene: 8. The CDR3 DNA sequence: TGCGCCAGCAGCCAAGAAGGTGACGGGGGGGGTTACAATGAGCAGTTCTTC. Its protein is CASSQEGDGGGYNEQFF.

The chain has TRBV28 and TRBJ1-1; unclear D gene. V was trimmed by 4 bases and J by 6 bases, leaving 12 bases between them. CDR3 length: 13 residues. The germline V gene has CDR1 MDHEN and CDR2 SYDVKM. The chain's CDR3 is CASSWTVGSEAFF. In DNA form, the CDR3 reads TGTGCCAGCAGTTGGACGGTCGGGTCTGAAGCTTTCTTT.

This chain connects TRBV6-5 to TRBJ1-1; TRBD1 agrees at 9 bases. The CDR3 is made up of 15 amino acids. V lost 0 bases and J lost 10; bases outside the gene matches: 9. Germline V gene lookup returns CDR1 MNHEY and CDR2 SVGAGI. CDR3 amino acids: CASSYSGQGGWSAFF. The CDR3 DNA reads as TGTGCCAGCAGTTACTCGGGACAGGGAGGGTGGTCAGCTTTCTTT.

The gene calls are TRBV5-1 and TRBJ1-2; possibly TRBD1 for D (5 bases). The CDR3 is 15 residues long. CDR1 and CDR2 (germline): SGHRS, YFSETQ. The germline V and J ends were trimmed by 0 bases and 0 bases, with 9 bases remaining between them. Written as DNA, the CDR3 is TGCGCCAGCAGCTTGGTTCAGGGATCTAACTATGGCTACACCTTC. It specifies CASSLVQGSNYGYTF.

The rearrangement uses TRBV5-6 and TRBJ2-1; possible D gene TRBD2, 5 bases. The CDR3 spans 13 residues. Germline V lookup: CDR1 SGHDT, CDR2 YYEEEE. Trimming removed 0 bases from V and 7 bases from J, with 8 bases in between. The CDR3 DNA reads TGTGCCAGCAGCTTGGGGGAGTGGAATGAGCAGTTCTTC. Residues: CASSLGEWNEQFF. Full variable domain (remainder filled in from reference TRBV5-6 and TRBJ2-1): DAGVTQSPTHLIKTRGQQVTLRCSPKSGHDTVSWYQQALGQGPQFIFQYYEEEERQRGNFPDRFSGHQFPNYSSELNVNALLLGDSALYLCASSLGEWNEQFFGPGTRLTVL.

This CDR3 reads CASSPGQLYGYTF. CDR3 DNA: TGTGCCAGCAGCCCGGGACAACTCTATGGCTACACCTTC. The V and J genes are TRBV11-2 and TRBJ1-2; possible D gene TRBD1, 6 bases. Trimming cost V 5 bases and J 4 bases, with 11 bases left between them. The CDR3 totals 13 residues. Germline lookup yields CDR1 SGHAT and CDR2 FQNNGV.

CDR3 DNA sequence: TGTGCCAGCAGCTCTTTCACAGATACGCAGTATTTT. Translating it yields CASSSFTDTQYF. The chain joins TRBV7-6 to TRBJ2-3, with no clear D. V lost 4 bases, J lost 2 bases, and 4 bases lay in between. CDR1 and CDR2 from the germline V gene are SGHVS and FNYEAQ. This CDR3 is 12 amino acids long.

The CDR3 reads CASSLDVIAGVPGELFF. Written as DNA, the CDR3 is TGTGCCAGCAGCTTGGATGTGATAGCGGGAGTCCCCGGGGAGCTGTTTTTT. The J gene is TRBJ2-2, the V gene TRBV7-2, with 9 bases that match TRBD2. The ends lost 3 bases at V and 6 bases at J; junction bases unmatched: 11. Germline-derived CDR1 and CDR2 are SGHTA and FQGNSA. The CDR3 extends over 17 amino acids.

The rearrangement joins TRBV23-1 to TRBJ2-2, with 9 positions matching TRBD1. TRBV23-1 is an ORF; its function is uncertain. Unmatched junction bases numbered 9, after V lost 1 base and J lost 3 bases. The CDR3 totals 18 residues. CDR3 residues: CASSQYEGTGRDTGELFF. The CDR3, as DNA: TGCGCCAGCAGTCAATATGAGGGGACAGGGCGCGACACCGGGGAGCTGTTTTTT.